Listed below are T cell receptor beta chains from one sample, sequenced in a study of follicular helper T cells after annual influenza vaccination. Repertoires were generated with immunoSEQ multiplex PCR, while TCRdb's copy carries only in-frame clones and drops some. The profile shows roughly 550 clones, around 89% of them singletons. Specimen: CXCR5+ CD38+ circulating T follicular helper cells from blood, collected 7 days after influenza vaccination. These TCRs come from an adult who received the influenza vaccine. The CDR3 runs from the conserved cysteine through the conserved F or W. D genes are given only for firm matches. The listing skips clone size in some rows; elsewhere it reads once, few, many or a size class.

j_gene,v_gene,abundance,d_gene,CDR3aa,CDR3nt
TRBJ2-7,TRBV28,-,TRBD2,CASSGTSGYEQYF,TGTGCCAGCAGCGGGACTAGCGGCTACGAGCAGTACTTC
TRBJ2-7,TRBV30,-,-,CAWSVQLSYEQYF,TGTGCCTGGAGTGTACAGCTCTCCTACGAGCAGTACTTC
TRBJ1-2,TRBV5-8,-,TRBD1,CASSIRARTGPYGYTF,TGTGCCAGCAGCATAAGGGCCAGGACAGGGCCCTATGGCTACACCTTC
TRBJ1-1,TRBV6-5,-,-,CASSSRKNTEAFF,TGTGCCAGCAGTTCTAGGAAGAACACTGAAGCTTTCTTT
TRBJ1-2,TRBV11-2,once,-,CASSSDSRRNGYTF,TGTGCCAGCAGCTCGGACTCTAGGAGGAACGGCTACACCTTC
TRBJ1-3,TRBV5-6,few,TRBD1,CASMTGDRPDTIYF,TGTGCCAGCATGACCGGGGACAGGCCGGACACCATATATTTT
TRBJ1-1,TRBV5-4,once,-,CASSLGAVMNTEAFF,TGTGCCAGCAGCTTGGGGGCAGTCATGAACACTGAAGCTTTCTTT
TRBJ2-5,TRBV5-4,-,-,CASSLDPSEWETQYF,TGTGCCAGCAGCTTGGATCCCAGCGAATGGGAGACCCAGTACTTC
TRBJ2-5,TRBV18,-,TRBD1,CASSPYGTGRETQYF,TGTGCCAGCTCACCATACGGGACAGGGCGAGAGACCCAGTACTTC
TRBJ2-7,TRBV6-5,-,-,CASSYTRGGYYEQYF,TGTGCCAGCAGTTACACCCGCGGGGGCTATTACGAGCAGTACTTC
TRBJ2-3,TRBV10-1,-,TRBD2,CASSERLAGGSTDTQYF,TGCGCCAGCAGTGAGAGACTAGCGGGGGGTTCCACAGATACGCAGTATTTT